The 5 T cell receptor beta chains below were found in one sample sequenced in a study of Graves' ophthalmopathy and Graves' hyperthyroidism. RNA transcripts provided the template for amplifying TCR beta CDR3 regions. An opening RT-PCR round employed HTBI primers and preceded a second-round multiplex PCR. TCRdb re-called the multiplex PCR reads through MiXCR, storing one row per CDR3 protein. This table has 450,000 or so distinct CDR3 sequences, around an eighth appearing once. The sequenced sample consisted of blood. Source of these receptors: a young woman with Graves' ophthalmopathy.

This clonotype was counted many times. The rearrangement links TRBV27 to TRBJ2-7; TRBD1 or TRBD2 may be the D gene (5 bases each). The CDR3 is 12 amino acids. The germline V and J ends were trimmed by 8 bases and 3 bases, with 11 bases remaining between them. The germline V gene encodes CDR1 MNHEY and CDR2 SMNVEV (reference sequence). The CDR3 here is CASHGANYEQYF. CDR3 DNA sequence: TGTGCCAGCCACGGGGCAAACTACGAGCAGTACTTC.

In this sample, this clonotype turned up many times. This chain uses TRBV2 with TRBJ2-4; TRBD1 matches at 10 bases. V dropped 10 bases and J dropped 1; count of bases not matched to a gene: 7. Per germline, CDR1 SNHLY and CDR2 FYNNEI. CDR3 length: 15 residues. The CDR3, as DNA: TGTGCCACCTCCGGGACAGGGGCCGCCAAAAACATTCAGTACTTC. Amino acids: CATSGTGAAKNIQYF.

This clonotype was seen many times. The chain recombines TRBV12-3 or TRBV12-4 with TRBJ2-7; either TRBD1 or TRBD2 may supply D (5 bases each). Trimming cost V 1 base and J 1 base, with 11 bases left between them. The CDR3 covers 15 residues. The CDR3: CASSLVYRTSYEQYF. CDR3 nucleotides: TGTGCCAGCAGTTTAGTGTACAGGACTTCCTACGAGCAGTACTTC.

This clonotype has at least ten counts. This chain joins TRBV29-1 and TRBJ2-5, with 11 bases aligning to TRBD2. Per the germline V gene, CDR1 is SQVTM and CDR2 is ANQGSEA. Trimming took 2 bases from V and 2 from J; bases not matched to a gene: 7. The CDR3 extends over 16 amino acids. For the CDR3, the DNA is TGCAGCGTTGAAAGAACTAGCGGGAGTGGTCAAGAGACCCAGTACTTC. Amino acids: CSVERTSGSGQETQYF.

This clonotype was counted at least ten times. V is TRBV9 and J is TRBJ1-3; 9 bases align to TRBD1. CDR1 and CDR2 from the germline V gene are SGDLS and YYNGEE. The J segment lost 4 bases and the V segment lost 3 bases, leaving 5 bases of the junction unmatched. The CDR3 length is 15 residues. The CDR3 region is CASSATGTGGNTIYF. In DNA, the CDR3 is TGTGCCAGCAGCGCTACCGGGACAGGGGGAAACACCATATATTTT. Filled out from reference TRBV9 and TRBJ1-3, the complete variable domain reads DSGVTQTPKHLITATGQRVTLRCSPRSGDLSVYWYQQSLDQGLQFLIQYYNGEERAKGNILERFSAQQFPDLHSELNLSSLELGDSALYFCASSATGTGGNTIYFGEGSWLTVV.